This T cell receptor (beta chain) was found in a study of T cell repertoires in cytomegalovirus infection. Study-wide context: The public TCR beta signatures pointed to both CMV infection and matching HLA type.

The CDR3 consists of 14 residues. V lost 5 bases and J lost 4, with 12 bases in between. Study conclusions and caveats: Of the TCR beta families, the public ones yielded a cumulative frequency that identified carriers of CMV plus the relevant HLA. The ex vivo response was dominated by HLA-C-restricted CMV-specific TCR beta clonotypes.

TCRdb recomputed calls from the reads with MiXCR, one row per CDR3 protein. This repertoire shows around 120,000 distinct CDR3 sequences, roughly a quarter found once; its top ten account for 34%. Note on this clonotype: Its antigen is currently unknown.

V usage is TRBV12-3 or TRBV12-4 and J usage is TRBJ1-5; tentatively, D is TRBD1 (6 bases). The receptor's source is a human donor in good health (CMV status not recorded). Some clones in this sample may be carry-over from other donors' samples. Sample: PBMCs, sequenced either directly or after in vitro stimulation (not recorded which). CDR3: CASSRGGANQPQHF. As DNA, the CDR3 is TGTGCCAGCAGTAGAGGGGGGGCGAATCAGCCCCAGCATTTT.